These 21 T cell receptor beta chains originate from one sample sequenced in a study of shared clonotypes between healthy human individuals. Repertoires were generated with immunoSEQ multiplex PCR, while TCRdb's copy carries only in-frame clones and drops some. The sample includes approximately 2,000,000 clones, roughly 90% of them seen just once. The specimen was naive CD4+ T cells from PBMCs. Subset noted: CD45RA+ positively selected. The source of these receptors is a man younger than 35 in good health. Some clones in this sample may be carry-over from other donors' samples.

This chain uses TRBV7-7 with TRBJ2-3; a possible D gene is TRBD1 (6 bases). This CDR3 comprises 14 residues. The V and J ends lost 5 bases and 2 bases respectively, with 11 bases between them. From germline, CDR1 is SSHAT and CDR2 FNYEAQ (reference sequence). This CDR3 is CASSNGQPTDTQYF. In nucleotides, the CDR3 is TGTGCCAGCAGCAATGGACAGCCCACAGATACGCAGTATTTT.

This clone was found a few times. This specimen includes other DNA sequences encoding the same CDR3. The chain links TRBV19 to TRBJ1-5; the D gene is possibly TRBD1 (6 bases). From germline, CDR1 is LNHDA and CDR2 SQIVND (reference sequence). The length of the CDR3 is 14 residues. The germline V and J ends were trimmed by 5 bases and 1 base, with 9 bases remaining between them. The CDR3 sequence is CASSRGGSNQPQHF. The CDR3 DNA is TGTGCCAGTAGTCGGGGGGGCAGCAATCAGCCCCAGCATTTT.

V usage is TRBV4-1 and J usage is TRBJ2-5; possible D gene TRBD1, 6 bases. The CDR3 consists of 15 residues. Germline V gives CDR1 MGHRA, CDR2 YSYEKL. V was trimmed by 4 bases and J by 10 bases, leaving 22 bases between them. The CDR3 is CASSLFPTAQGGQYF. CDR3 DNA: TGCGCCAGCAGCCTGTTTCCGACCGCACAGGGTGGCCAGTACTTC.

This clone has only a few counts. In DNA, the CDR3 is TGTGCTAGTGGTTTGCTCACCGGGGAGCTGTTTTTT. Protein: CASGLLTGELFF. The rearrangement uses TRBV12-5 and TRBJ2-2, with D unresolved. This CDR3 has 12 amino acids. Trimming removed 2 bases from V and 4 bases from J, with 2 bases in between. Germline lookup yields CDR1 LGHNT and CDR2 FRNRAP.

V usage is TRBV9 and J usage is TRBJ1-4, with D possibly matching TRBD1 (5 bases). CDR1 SGDLS and CDR2 YYNGEE come from the germline V gene. Trimming took off 0 bases at V and 5 bases at J, with 11 bases between the two ends. The CDR3 is 15 residues long. CDR3 DNA: TGTGCCAGCAGCGTAGCTGGAGAGGGGAATGAAAAACTGTTTTTT. This codes for CASSVAGEGNEKLFF.

The V call is TRBV7-2, the J call TRBJ2-7, with 9 positions matching TRBD1. J was trimmed by 6 bases and V by 5 bases; bases with no gene match: 11. Germline V gene sequence: CDR1 SGHTA, CDR2 FQGNSA. The CDR3 is 15 amino acids. The CDR3 loop reads CASSPPGQGLREQYF. The CDR3 DNA reads as TGTGCCAGCAGCCCACCGGGACAGGGCCTTCGCGAGCAGTACTTC. The entire variable domain, with the rest obtained from reference TRBV7-2 and TRBJ2-7, is as follows: GAGVSQSPSNKVTEKGKDVELRCDPISGHTALYWYRQSLGQGLEFLIYFQGNSAPDKSGLPSDRFSAERTGGSVSTLTIQRTQQEDSAVYLCASSPPGQGLREQYFGPGTRLTVT.

The V call is TRBV5-4, the J call TRBJ1-2; possible D gene TRBD1, 5 bases. Trimming stripped 0 bases from V and 3 bases from J, with 12 bases between. This CDR3 region has 15 residues. Germline lookup yields CDR1 SGHNT and CDR2 YYREEE (reference sequence). CDR3 protein: CASSLASQGDYGYTF. DNA for the CDR3: TGTGCCAGCAGCTTGGCCTCGCAGGGAGACTATGGCTACACCTTC.

This clone was observed a handful of times. The J gene is TRBJ2-1, the V gene TRBV20-1; a weak D match, TRBD1 (6 bases). V gave up 6 bases and J gave up 16 bases, with 19 bases separating them. Germline CDR1 is DFQATT and CDR2 is SNEGSKA (reference sequence). CDR3 length: 11 residues. The CDR3 DNA reads TGCAGTGCATCGAGGACAGAACGGCAATTCTTC. It encodes CSASRTERQFF.

This chain links TRBV5-1 with TRBJ2-1; TRBD2 matches at 7 bases. CDR3 length: 17 amino acids. In germline, CDR1 is SGHRS, CDR2 YFSETQ. J lost 0 bases, V lost 6 bases, and 12 bases had no gene match. CDR3 in amino acids: CASTGGGGSHSYNEQFF. Written as DNA, the CDR3 is TGCGCCAGCACGGGGGGTGGTGGGAGCCACTCCTACAATGAGCAGTTCTTC.

This clone occurred once. The genes are TRBV5-1 and TRBJ2-1, with D perhaps given as TRBD1 or TRBD2 (5 bases each). V lost 0 bases and J 3 bases, leaving 13 bases between the germline ends. This CDR3 region has 16 residues. Germline V gene lookup returns CDR1 SGHRS and CDR2 YFSETQ. CDR3 bases: TGCGCCAGCAGCTTGGCCTTGGGGGAGTACTACAATGAGCAGTTCTTC. Amino acids: CASSLALGEYYNEQFF.

This clone was counted a single time. V and J are TRBV5-1 and TRBJ2-1; 10 bases line up with TRBD2. Germline lookup yields CDR1 SGHRS and CDR2 YFSETQ. The CDR3 is made up of 18 amino acids. Trimming cost V 0 bases and J 2 bases; bases outside gene matches: 8. The CDR3 spells CASSLVGAGGPTYNEQFF. CDR3 DNA sequence: TGCGCCAGCAGCTTGGTTGGAGCGGGAGGGCCTACCTACAATGAGCAGTTCTTC.

V usage is TRBV15 and J usage is TRBJ2-7; no clear D gene. CDR1 and CDR2 (germline): LNHNV, YYDKDF (reference sequence). The ends were cut back, 1 base at V and 3 bases at J, with 13 bases in the middle. This CDR3 contains 15 residues. CDR3 DNA sequence: TGTGCCACCAGCAGAGTCGGTCAAAGCCTCTACGAGCAGTACTTC. This codes for CATSRVGQSLYEQYF.

The V and J genes are TRBV29-1 and TRBJ2-5, with 7 bases lining up with TRBD1. This CDR3 spans 12 amino acids. Trimming removed 8 bases from V and 4 bases from J; junction bases left unmatched: 7. CDR1 and CDR2 (germline): SQVTM, ANQGSEA. CDR3 DNA: TGCAGCATCCGACAGGGTGGAGAGACCCAGTACTTC. As protein: CSIRQGGETQYF.

V and J are TRBV5-5 and TRBJ2-2, with D maybe TRBD1 (6 bases). CDR1 and CDR2 from the germline V gene are SGHKS and YYEKEE (reference sequence). Trimming took off 2 bases at V and 3 bases at J, with 8 bases between the two ends. CDR3 length: 14 residues. For the CDR3, the DNA is TGTGCCAGCAGCTTTAACAGGGACACCGGGGAGCTGTTTTTT. Translation gives CASSFNRDTGELFF.

The genes are TRBV7-9 and TRBJ1-2; maybe TRBD1 (5 bases). Germline V gene data show CDR1 as SEHNR and CDR2 as FQNEAQ (reference sequence). V lost 3 bases and J 4 bases, leaving 9 bases between the germline ends. The CDR3 is 13 residues long. CDR3: CASSFGGGYGYTF. Here the CDR3 DNA reads TGTGCCAGCAGCTTTGGGGGTGGCTATGGCTACACCTTC.

The rearrangement links TRBV5-4 to TRBJ2-6, with unresolved D. The germline gives CDR1 SGHNT, CDR2 YYREEE (reference sequence). V was cut by 0 bases and J by 4 bases, with 11 bases left in between. This CDR3 has 16 residues. CDR3 coding DNA: TGTGCCAGCAGCTTGGGCCAAACGAAAGGGGCCAACGTCCTGACTTTC. This encodes CASSLGQTKGANVLTF.

The chain links TRBV27 to TRBJ1-5, with TRBD1 identical over 9 bases. J was trimmed by 2 bases and V by 5 bases; bases with no gene match: 7. This CDR3 has 16 amino acids. CDR1 MNHEY and CDR2 SMNVEV come from the germline V gene (reference sequence). The CDR3 protein is CASSTSGQGGNQPQHF. The CDR3, as DNA: TGTGCCAGCAGTACCTCGGGACAGGGCGGCAATCAGCCCCAGCATTTT.

V usage is TRBV27 and J usage is TRBJ2-3; TRBD2 is a possible D gene (6 bases). V was trimmed by 6 bases and J by 0 bases, leaving 13 bases between them. Germline V gene data show CDR1 as MNHEY and CDR2 as SMNVEV (reference sequence). The CDR3 loop spans 15 amino acids. CDR3 residues: CASSLGGPSTDTQYF. The CDR3, as DNA: TGTGCCAGCAGCTTGGGGGGTCCTAGCACAGATACGCAGTATTTT.

For this clone: A read error may produce the germline difference seen at one junction end. The chain links TRBV30 to TRBJ2-7; 7 bases are a match to TRBD1. This CDR3 has 14 amino acids. Per the germline V gene, CDR1 is GTSNPN and CDR2 is SVGIG (reference sequence). Here the CDR3 reads CAWSLDRVVSWIGF. CDR3 nucleotides: TGTGCCTGGAGTCTTGACAGGGTGGTTTCGTGGATCGGGTTC.

The chain uses TRBV21-1 and TRBJ2-7; the DNA was not compared with TRBD2, the D call given in the table. TRBV21-1 is a pseudogene locus. This CDR3 contains 16 residues. The CDR3 DNA reads as TGTGCCAGCATCCGGAGGGGACGGACTAACCCCTACGAGCAGTACTTC. It is translated as CASIRRGRTNPYEQYF.

The rearrangement links TRBV7-2 to TRBJ1-2; 10 nucleotides align to TRBD1. The V gene end was trimmed by 4 bases and the J gene end by 4 bases; junction bases not matched to a gene: 6. CDR1 is SGHTA, CDR2 FQGNSA, per germline. This CDR3 has 15 amino acids. The CDR3 protein is CASSSGQGDFYGYTF. CDR3 in DNA: TGTGCCAGCAGCTCAGGACAGGGGGACTTCTATGGCTACACCTTC.